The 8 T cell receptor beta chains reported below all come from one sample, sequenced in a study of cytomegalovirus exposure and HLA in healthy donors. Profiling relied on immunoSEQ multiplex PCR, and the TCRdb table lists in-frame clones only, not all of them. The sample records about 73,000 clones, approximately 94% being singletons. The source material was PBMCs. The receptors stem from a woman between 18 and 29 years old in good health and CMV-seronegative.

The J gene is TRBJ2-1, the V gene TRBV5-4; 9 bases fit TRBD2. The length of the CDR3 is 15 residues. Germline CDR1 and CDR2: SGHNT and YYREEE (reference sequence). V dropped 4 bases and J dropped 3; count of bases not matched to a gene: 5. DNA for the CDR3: TGTGCCAGCAGCCAGAGCGGGGGGAACTACAATGAGCAGTTCTTC. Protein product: CASSQSGGNYNEQFF.

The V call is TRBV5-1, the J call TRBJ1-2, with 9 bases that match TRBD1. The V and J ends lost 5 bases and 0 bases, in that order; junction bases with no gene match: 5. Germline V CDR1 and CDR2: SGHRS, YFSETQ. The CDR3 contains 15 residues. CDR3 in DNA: TGCGCCAGCAGACCGACAGGGGGAGCTAACTATGGCTACACCTTC. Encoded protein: CASRPTGGANYGYTF. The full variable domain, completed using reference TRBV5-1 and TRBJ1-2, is KAGVTQTPRYLIKTRGQQVTLSCSPISGHRSVSWYQQTPGQGLQFLFEYFSETQRNKGNFPGRFSGRQFSNSRSEMNVSTLELGDSALYLCASRPTGGANYGYTFGSGTRLTVV.

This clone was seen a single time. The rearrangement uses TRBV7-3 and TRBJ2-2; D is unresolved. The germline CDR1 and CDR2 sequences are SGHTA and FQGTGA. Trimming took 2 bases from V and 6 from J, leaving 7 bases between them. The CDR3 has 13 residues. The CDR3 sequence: CASSLEKPGELFF. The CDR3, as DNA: TGTGCCAGCAGCTTAGAAAAGCCCGGGGAGCTGTTTTTT. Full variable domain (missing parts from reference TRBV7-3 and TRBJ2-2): GAGVSQTPSNKVTEKGKYVELRCDPISGHTALYWYRQSLGQGPEFLIYFQGTGAADDSGLPNDRFFAVRPEGSVSTLKIQRTERGDSAVYLCASSLEKPGELFFGEGSRLTVL.

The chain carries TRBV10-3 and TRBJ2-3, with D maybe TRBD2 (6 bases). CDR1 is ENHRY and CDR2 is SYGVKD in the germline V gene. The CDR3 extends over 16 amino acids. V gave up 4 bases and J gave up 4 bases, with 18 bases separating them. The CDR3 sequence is CAISGRGKGRSDTQYF. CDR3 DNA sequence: TGTGCCATCAGTGGTCGGGGGAAGGGGCGGTCAGATACGCAGTATTTT.

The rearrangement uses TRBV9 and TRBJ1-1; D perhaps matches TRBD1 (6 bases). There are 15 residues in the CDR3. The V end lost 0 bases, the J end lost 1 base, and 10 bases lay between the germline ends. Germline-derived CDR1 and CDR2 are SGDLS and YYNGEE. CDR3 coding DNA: TGTGCCAGCAGCGTAGTAGGGGGTACGAACACTGAAGCTTTCTTT. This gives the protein CASSVVGGTNTEAFF.

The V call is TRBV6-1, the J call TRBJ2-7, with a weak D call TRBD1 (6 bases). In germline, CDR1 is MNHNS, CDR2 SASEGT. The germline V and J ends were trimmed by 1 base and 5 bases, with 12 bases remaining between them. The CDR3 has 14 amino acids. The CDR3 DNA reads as TGTGCCAGCAGTGAAGGGACAGAAGTCCACGAGCAGTACTTC. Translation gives CASSEGTEVHEQYF.

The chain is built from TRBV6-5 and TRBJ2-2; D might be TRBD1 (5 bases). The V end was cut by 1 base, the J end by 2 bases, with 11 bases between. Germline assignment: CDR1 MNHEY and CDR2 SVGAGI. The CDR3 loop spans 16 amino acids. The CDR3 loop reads CASSYWGPPNTGELFF. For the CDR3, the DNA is TGTGCCAGCAGTTACTGGGGCCCTCCCAACACCGGGGAGCTGTTTTTT.

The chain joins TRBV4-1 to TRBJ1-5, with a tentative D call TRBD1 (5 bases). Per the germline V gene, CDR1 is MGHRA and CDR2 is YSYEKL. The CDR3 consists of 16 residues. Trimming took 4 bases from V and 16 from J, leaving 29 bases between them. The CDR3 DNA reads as TGCGCCAGCAGCCCCCAACAGGAGAGGGGAGGGTATCGGAAACATTTT. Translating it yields CASSPQQERGGYRKHF.